This entry lists 14 T cell receptor beta chains sequenced from one sample in a study of control samples from healthy donors and cancer patients. The repertoire was sequenced with immunoSEQ multiplex PCR; TCRdb's copy has only in-frame clones and lacks some. The sample consists of roughly 120,000 clones, 88% of them appearing once. Material: PBMCs. The receptors were sampled from a woman in her fifties or sixties with lung cancer.

The chain employs TRBV3-1 (or the pseudogene TRBV3-2) and TRBJ2-4; no clear D. The germline V gene has CDR1 LGHDT and CDR2 YNNKEL (reference sequence). V was cut by 1 base and J by 7 bases, with 5 bases left in between. The CDR3 is 12 residues long. Here the CDR3 DNA reads TGTGCCAGCAGCCAAGTTCGTAACATTCAGTACTTC. This translates into CASSQVRNIQYF.

The genes are TRBV5-1 and TRBJ2-7; 8 bases fit TRBD2. The germline CDR1 and CDR2 sequences are SGHRS and YFSETQ. The CDR3 is 14 amino acids. V was clipped by 7 bases and J by 2 bases; unmatched bases: 8. The CDR3 region has the DNA TGCGCCAGCTCATTTACTAGCGGCACCTACGAGCAGTACTTC. Residues: CASSFTSGTYEQYF.

The CDR3 protein is CASSLLAGRTANEKLFF. The CDR3 nucleotides read TGCGCCAGCAGCTTGTTAGCTGGACGGACGGCTAATGAAAAACTGTTTTTT. The V and J genes are TRBV5-1 and TRBJ1-4; D gene uncertain. This CDR3 region has 17 residues. The ends were cut back, 1 base at V and 3 bases at J, with 16 bases in the middle. Germline CDR1 SGHRS, CDR2 YFSETQ.

This chain connects TRBV27 to TRBJ2-7, with a tentative D call TRBD2 (6 bases). CDR3 size: 16 residues. The germline V gene has CDR1 MNHEY and CDR2 SMNVEV (reference sequence). With 3 bases removed from V and 2 bases from J, the gap between germline ends came to 17 bases. CDR3 bases: TGTGCCAGCAGTTTTGTCTCGGAGGGCCGTCCCTACGAGCAGTACTTC. This sequence encodes CASSFVSEGRPYEQYF.

The J gene is TRBJ2-1, the V gene TRBV5-4, with D perhaps being TRBD1 or TRBD2 (5 bases each). V was pared by 0 bases and J by 6 bases, with 13 bases between. This CDR3 region has 15 residues. The germline CDR1 and CDR2 sequences are SGHNT and YYREEE (reference sequence). CDR3 in DNA: TGTGCCAGCAGCTTGGAGGGGACCCCTCGCAATGAGCAGTTCTTC. Protein sequence: CASSLEGTPRNEQFF.

The rearrangement joins TRBV5-1 to TRBJ1-1, with TRBD1 as a possible D gene (5 bases). Germline lookup yields CDR1 SGHRS and CDR2 YFSETQ. The CDR3 runs 16 residues. The V end was cut by 3 bases, the J end by 1 base, with 16 bases between. DNA for the CDR3: TGCGCCAGCAGCTCAAAGATGCAGGGAGAGAACACTGAAGCTTTCTTT. This codes for CASSSKMQGENTEAFF.

The chain recombines TRBV3-1 (or the pseudogene TRBV3-2) with TRBJ2-3; D is uncertain. Germline values: CDR1 LGHDT, CDR2 YNNKEL (reference sequence). The CDR3 loop spans 14 amino acids. V was shortened by 1 base and J by 6 bases, with 11 bases between the two germline ends. In DNA form, the CDR3 reads TGTGCCAGCAGCCAAGTGGCCACGGGCGATACGCAGTATTTT. Translation gives CASSQVATGDTQYF.

The V and J genes are TRBV7-2 and TRBJ1-5; no clear D gene. The length of the CDR3 is 12 residues. The germline CDR1 and CDR2 sequences are SGHTA and FQGNSA. V lost 3 bases, J lost 8 bases, and 8 bases lay in between. CDR3 sequence (DNA): TGTGCCAGCAGCTTCTCCGGAAAGCCCCAGCATTTT. Amino acid sequence: CASSFSGKPQHF.

V usage is TRBV6-5 and J usage is TRBJ2-7; D gene uncertain. The V end was cut by 0 bases, the J end by 3 bases, with 6 bases between. The germline gives CDR1 MNHEY, CDR2 SVGAGI. The CDR3 totals 13 residues. CDR3 in DNA: TGTGCCAGCAGTTACTCGCGAGGCTACGAGCAGTACTTC. Encoded protein: CASSYSRGYEQYF.

To note about this clone: An end of the junction does not agree with germline; a read error may underlie this. The rearrangement uses TRBV11-3 and TRBJ1-2; D perhaps matches TRBD1 (5 bases). Looked up from germline, CDR1 is SGHNT and CDR2 is YENEEA. This CDR3 contains 13 residues. CDR3 region: CASSPRTPTGSTF. The CDR3 DNA is TGCGCCAGCAGCCCACGGACACCGACCGGCTCCACCTTC.

The chain joins TRBV5-8 to TRBJ1-2, with 7 bases matching TRBD1. Germline CDR1 reads SGHTS; CDR2 reads YDEGEE. Trimming took 6 bases from V and 7 from J; bases not matched to a gene: 21. This CDR3 is 17 amino acids long. As DNA, the CDR3 is TGTGCCAGCACCCACGAATACCTTTCCTACAGGGGAGGTGGCTACACCTTC. The encoded protein is CASTHEYLSYRGGGYTF.

This chain connects TRBV3-1 (or the pseudogene TRBV3-2) to TRBJ1-4; 9 nucleotides agree with TRBD1. Trimming removed 0 bases from V and 13 bases from J; junction bases left unmatched: 9. CDR3 length equals 15 residues. CDR1 LGHDT and CDR2 YNNKEL come from the germline V gene (reference sequence). The CDR3 coding sequence is TGTGCCAGCAGCCAAGACGGGACAGGGACCGGGGGACTGTTTTTT. Its translation: CASSQDGTGTGGLFF.

J is TRBJ1-3 and V is TRBV11-2, with TRBD1 identical over 7 bases. V shed 5 bases and J 0 bases; nucleotides not matched to a gene: 4. CDR1 and CDR2 (germline): SGHAT, FQNNGV. The length of the CDR3 is 15 residues. CDR3 DNA sequence: TGTGCCAGCAGCCCGACAGGGAACTCTGGAAACACCATATATTTT. It encodes CASSPTGNSGNTIYF.

The J gene is TRBJ1-3, the V gene TRBV19; D is perhaps TRBD1 (5 bases). The CDR3 totals 16 residues. Trimming left V 3 bases short and J 2 bases short, with 14 bases between. Germline-derived CDR1 and CDR2 are LNHDA and SQIVND (reference sequence). The CDR3 loop is CASSIRAGTAGNTIYF. CDR3 nucleotides: TGTGCCAGTAGTATTAGAGCGGGGACCGCTGGAAACACCATATATTTT.